A selection of T cell receptor beta chains follows, all from one sample in a study of shared clonotypes between healthy human individuals. Assay: immunoSEQ multiplex PCR; the TCRdb copy retains only in-frame clones and omits some. Counted here are about half a million clones, about 85% occurring once; the ten biggest clones make up roughly 13%. The sample comprised PBMCs. These receptors all stem from a woman aged 40 to 55 in good health. Some clones in this sample may be carry-over from other donors' samples. Both conserved end residues are part of each CDR3. Each record gives: J gene, V gene, CDR3 protein.

j_call: TRBJ2-7; v_call: TRBV7-3; cdr3_aa: CASSEGLAGAYEQYF
j_call: TRBJ2-1; v_call: TRBV4-3; cdr3_aa: CASSQETGISYNEQFF
j_call: TRBJ1-5; v_call: TRBV7-3; cdr3_aa: CASSFTGGSCFIDQPQHF
j_call: TRBJ2-5; v_call: TRBV14; cdr3_aa: CASSQRGTGGQETQYF
j_call: TRBJ2-1; v_call: TRBV6-1; cdr3_aa: CASSVRSASSYNEQFF
j_call: TRBJ2-6; v_call: TRBV6-5; cdr3_aa: CASSQLPGANVLTF
j_call: TRBJ2-7; v_call: TRBV27; cdr3_aa: CASSAVLAGGHEQYF
j_call: TRBJ1-3; v_call: TRBV4-2; cdr3_aa: CASSQDPGRGGNTIYF
j_call: TRBJ2-7; v_call: TRBV10-3; cdr3_aa: CASMTSYYEQYF
j_call: TRBJ1-1; v_call: TRBV19; cdr3_aa: CASSTLQGEAFF
j_call: TRBJ2-5; v_call: TRBV9; cdr3_aa: CASSVGSAGASETQYF
j_call: TRBJ1-1; v_call: TRBV7-9; cdr3_aa: CASSSQGGGEAFF
j_call: TRBJ2-5; v_call: TRBV5-1; cdr3_aa: CASSLGLAGEETQYF
j_call: TRBJ2-7; v_call: TRBV7-2; cdr3_aa: CASSLVHEQYF
j_call: TRBJ2-5; v_call: TRBV7-9; cdr3_aa: CASSLVQTHQETQYF
j_call: TRBJ1-5; v_call: TRBV21-1; cdr3_aa: CASSKLQTRPGNQPQHF
j_call: TRBJ2-2; v_call: TRBV7-3; cdr3_aa: CASSLNPPGTSGTGELFF
j_call: TRBJ2-1; v_call: TRBV18; cdr3_aa: CASSPRLAGGRNEQFF
j_call: TRBJ2-2; v_call: TRBV7-6; cdr3_aa: CASSLLGPSNTGELFF
j_call: TRBJ2-1; v_call: TRBV6-4; cdr3_aa: CASSDSPGGDGDEQFF
j_call: TRBJ1-2; v_call: TRBV15; cdr3_aa: CATSRDSYDGYTF
j_call: TRBJ1-2; v_call: TRBV30; cdr3_aa: CAWSVEGNYGYTF
j_call: TRBJ2-1; v_call: TRBV4-3; cdr3_aa: CASSQDTGGIYNEQFF
j_call: TRBJ1-2; v_call: TRBV10-3; cdr3_aa: CAISAETGLNYGYTF
j_call: TRBJ1-1; v_call: TRBV30; cdr3_aa: CAWSVRGGAEAFF
j_call: TRBJ1-4; v_call: TRBV6-1; cdr3_aa: CASRRRGGDDEKLFF
j_call: TRBJ2-7; v_call: TRBV5-4; cdr3_aa: CASRSSMGPYEQYF
j_call: TRBJ2-1; v_call: TRBV11-2; cdr3_aa: CASSLEGTSGIYNEQFF
j_call: TRBJ1-1; v_call: TRBV2; cdr3_aa: CASSQWGGRNTEAFF
j_call: TRBJ2-1; v_call: TRBV7-2; cdr3_aa: CASSLVTGGYNEQFF
j_call: TRBJ1-2; v_call: TRBV30; cdr3_aa: CAWSVYRTALYGYTF
j_call: TRBJ2-7; v_call: TRBV9; cdr3_aa: CASSVGGSSYEQYF
j_call: TRBJ2-1; v_call: TRBV19; cdr3_aa: CASSIAGTGGYNEQFF
j_call: TRBJ2-1; v_call: TRBV7-9; cdr3_aa: CASSPPGGSPYNEQFF
j_call: TRBJ1-5; v_call: TRBV28; cdr3_aa: CASSVTQGLNQPQHF
j_call: TRBJ2-1; v_call: TRBV7-9; cdr3_aa: CASTGGLAGGTFYNEQFF
j_call: TRBJ1-2; v_call: TRBV4-1; cdr3_aa: CASSQETLQGTYGYTF
j_call: TRBJ2-2; v_call: TRBV9; cdr3_aa: CASRHARTGELFF